This T cell receptor (beta chain) was sequenced during a study of blood T cells in healthy people across ages. Broader study findings: In long-lived donors, naive CD4+ cell counts and diversity exceeded those of aged donors.

Staff drew around 10 milliliters of peripheral blood from each donor. About this clonotype: Its antigen is unidentified. A much larger clone differs by one base, so this may be a read error.

The CDR3 consists of 16 residues. Germline V gene lookup returns CDR1 LGHNA and CDR2 YNFKEQ. The J segment lost 0 bases and the V segment lost 4 bases, leaving 4 bases of the junction unmatched. Combining a sample-barcoded 5' primer with a J-beta primer mix, a second PCR ran for about 6 to 12 cycles. TCRdb independently ran MiXCR on the 5' RACE reads; one entry per CDR3 protein. The table has about 680,000 distinct CDR3 sequences, roughly 49% seen once. The chain employs TRBV4-2 and TRBJ2-1; TRBD2 aligns across 9 bases. The material sequenced was blood. The source is an older woman in good health. As DNA, the CDR3 is TGTGCCAGCAGCCCCCGACTAGCGGACTCCTACAATGAGCAGTTCTTC. It is translated as CASSPRLADSYNEQFF.